A single TCR beta chain is shown here with its context. Its specificity is unknown. The data were produced by immunoSEQ multiplex PCR, yet TCRdb's version contains in-frame clones alone and is incomplete. The sample contains fewer than 30,000 clones, almost 85% of which appear only once. The sample belongs to a study of T cells in narcolepsy. General study results and limits: Blood of same and different patients, but not healthy controls, reportedly held recurring autoreactive clonotypes. Comparing one patient's CSF and blood CD4+ clonotypes highlighted HCRT- and TRIB2-specific autoreactive clonotypes.

The origin of this receptor is a human donor in good health. Sequencing input: memory (CD45RA-) CD4+ T cells from blood.

CDR3: CASSLVTGPDQPQHF. In DNA form, the CDR3 reads TGTGCCAGCAGCTTAGTGACAGGACCCGATCAGCCCCAGCATTTT. This chain connects TRBV11-3 to TRBJ1-5; D might be TRBD1 (6 bases). V lost 1 base to trimming and J lost 5 bases, with 12 bases between them. Germline-derived CDR1 and CDR2 are SGHNT and YENEEA. The length of the CDR3 is 15 residues.